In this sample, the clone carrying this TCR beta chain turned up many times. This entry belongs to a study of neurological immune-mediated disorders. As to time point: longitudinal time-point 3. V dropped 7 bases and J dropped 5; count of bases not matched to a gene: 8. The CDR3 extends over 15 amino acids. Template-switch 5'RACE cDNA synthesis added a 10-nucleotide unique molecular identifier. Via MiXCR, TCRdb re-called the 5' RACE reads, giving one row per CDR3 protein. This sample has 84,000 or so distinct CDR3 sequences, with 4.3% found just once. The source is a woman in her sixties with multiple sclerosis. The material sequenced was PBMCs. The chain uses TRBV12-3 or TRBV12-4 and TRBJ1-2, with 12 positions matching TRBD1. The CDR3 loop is CASIPGQGAKYGYTF. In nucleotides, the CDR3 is TGTGCCAGCATCCCGGGACAGGGGGCAAAGTATGGCTACACCTTC.